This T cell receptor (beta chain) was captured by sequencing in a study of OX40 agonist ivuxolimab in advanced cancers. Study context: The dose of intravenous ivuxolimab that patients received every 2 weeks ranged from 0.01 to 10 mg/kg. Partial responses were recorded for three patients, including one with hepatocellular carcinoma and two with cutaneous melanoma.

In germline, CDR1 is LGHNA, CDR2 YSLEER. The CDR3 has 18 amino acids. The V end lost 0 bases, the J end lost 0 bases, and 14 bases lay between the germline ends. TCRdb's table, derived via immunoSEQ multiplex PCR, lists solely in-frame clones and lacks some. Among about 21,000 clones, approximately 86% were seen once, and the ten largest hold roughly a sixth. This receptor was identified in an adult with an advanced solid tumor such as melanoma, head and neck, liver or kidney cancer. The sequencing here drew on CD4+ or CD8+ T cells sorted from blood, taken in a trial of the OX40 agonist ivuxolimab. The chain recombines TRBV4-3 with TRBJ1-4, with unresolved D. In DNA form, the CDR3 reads TGCGCCAGCAGCCAAGATCCGGATTCGGATGCAACTAATGAAAAACTGTTTTTT. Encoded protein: CASSQDPDSDATNEKLFF.